This T cell receptor (beta chain) derives from a study of T-cell reconstitution after alpha-beta-depleted transplantation in children. Study results and caveats: T-cell counts and diversity at one year following transplant were attributed mainly to newly produced T cells. Roughly two months post-transplant, alpha-beta T cells reportedly originated from several hundred graft clones that had expanded.

As to this clonotype: Its target is not known.

Unique molecular identifiers featured in how the TCRbeta library was prepared. From the PCR reads, TCRdb called clonotypes with MiXCR, one entry per CDR3 protein. This table has 500,000 to 750,000 distinct CDR3 sequences, 25% to 30% appearing once. V was trimmed by 1 base and J by 8 bases, leaving 26 bases between them. CDR1 and CDR2 (germline): MGHRA, YSYEKL. This CDR3 spans 18 amino acids. The sequenced sample was PBMCs, obtained before TCRalphabeta/CD19-depleted stem cell transplant. J is TRBJ1-2 and V is TRBV4-1; D is undetermined. The receptor's source is a boy under two years old with Wiskott-Aldrich syndrome, due to receive a stem cell transplant. For the CDR3, the DNA is TGCGCCAGCAGCCAAGGGTTTGCGGACCGACCGGGGTTGCGAGGCTACACCTTC. Encoded protein: CASSQGFADRPGLRGYTF.